The 18 T cell receptor beta chains below come from one sample, sequenced in a study of control samples from healthy donors and cancer patients. The protocol was immunoSEQ multiplex PCR, while the TCRdb copy is restricted to in-frame clones and leaves out a portion. The data contain about 120,000 clones, 80% to 90% of them singletons. The sample taken for sequencing was blood. The source of these receptors is a man aged 50 to 60 in good health.

The chain recombines TRBV5-4 with TRBJ1-2; no reliable D call. This CDR3 spans 14 amino acids. From germline, CDR1 is SGHNT and CDR2 YYREEE (reference sequence). V lost 0 bases to trimming and J lost 9 bases, with 15 bases between them. The CDR3 DNA reads as TGTGCCAGCAGCTTGGGAAGCTTGGGCGAACGCTACACCTTC. Translated, it gives CASSLGSLGERYTF.

V usage is TRBV2 and J usage is TRBJ1-4; TRBD1 aligns across 10 bases. Trimming removed 5 bases from V and 4 bases from J; junction bases left unmatched: 7. CDR1 and CDR2 (germline): SNHLY, FYNNEI. CDR3 length: 16 residues. The CDR3 region has the DNA TGTGCCAGCAGTAGAGACAGGGGGCCAAGTAATGAAAAACTGTTTTTT. Encoded protein: CASSRDRGPSNEKLFF.

This clone appeared once. The rearrangement uses TRBV6-5 and TRBJ1-4, with D perhaps matching TRBD1 (6 bases). Germline V CDR1 and CDR2: MNHEY, SVGAGI. The CDR3 consists of 14 residues. V was cut by 7 bases and J by 10 bases, with 19 bases left in between. The DNA of the CDR3 is TGTGCCAGCACCGAACAGGGAGGAGATGGAAAACTGTTTTTT. Encoded protein: CASTEQGGDGKLFF.

The V gene is TRBV5-4, the J gene TRBJ1-1; D is unresolved. Germline V gene lookup returns CDR1 SGHNT and CDR2 YYREEE (reference sequence). The ends were cut back, 2 bases at V and 4 bases at J, with 15 bases in the middle. The CDR3 is made up of 15 amino acids. CDR3 amino acids: CASSFGPGAGTEAFF. The DNA of the CDR3 is TGTGCCAGCAGCTTCGGGCCCGGCGCCGGCACTGAAGCTTTCTTT.

This chain uses TRBV21-1 with TRBJ2-7. TRBV21-1 represents a pseudogene. CDR3 length equals 12 residues. The CDR3 coding sequence is TGTGCCAGCAGCAAAGTTGACCACGAGCAGTACTTC. The encoded protein is CASSKVDHEQYF.

This chain uses TRBV5-1 with TRBJ1-2, with D perhaps matching TRBD1 (6 bases). The CDR3 has 18 residues. V gave up 5 bases and J gave up 2 bases, with 25 bases separating them. Germline lookup yields CDR1 SGHRS and CDR2 YFSETQ. The CDR3, as DNA: TGCGCCAGCAGTCACCATCAGGGAGCGGGGGCCTTGAACTATGGCTACACCTTC. Translating it yields CASSHHQGAGALNYGYTF.

The chain employs TRBV15 and TRBJ1-6; TRBD1 might be the D (6 bases). Trimming shortened V by 0 bases and J by 8 bases, and 11 bases separated the two germline ends. The germline V gene has CDR1 LNHNV and CDR2 YYDKDF (reference sequence). The CDR3 runs to 15 residues. The CDR3 sequence: CATSRDRGADSPLHF. The CDR3 DNA is TGTGCCACCAGCAGAGATCGGGGGGCGGATTCACCCCTCCACTTT. Drawing the rest from reference TRBV15 and TRBJ1-6, the complete variable domain is DAMVIQNPRYQVTQFGKPVTLSCSQTLNHNVMYWYQQKSSQAPKLLFHYYDKDFNNEADTPDNFQSRRPNTSFCFLDIRSPGLGDTAMYLCATSRDRGADSPLHFGNGTRLTVT.

The chain employs TRBV10-3 and TRBJ1-1, with TRBD1 identical over 9 bases. Germline CDR1 reads ENHRY; CDR2 reads SYGVKD. J was trimmed by 4 bases and V by 3 bases; bases with no gene match: 6. CDR3 size: 15 residues. CDR3 loop: CAISDSTGGGTEAFF. CDR3 sequence (DNA): TGTGCCATCAGTGATTCAACAGGGGGCGGCACTGAAGCTTTCTTT.

The chain employs TRBV4-2 and TRBJ1-2; 8 bases are shared with TRBD1. J gave up 7 bases and V 0 bases, and 7 bases lay outside the gene matches. The length of the CDR3 is 15 residues. CDR1 and CDR2 (germline): LGHNA, YNFKEQ. CDR3 loop: CASSQDVQGAAGYTF. CDR3 nucleotide sequence: TGTGCCAGCAGCCAAGATGTTCAGGGGGCGGCTGGCTACACCTTC.

The chain employs TRBV6-5 and TRBJ1-1; 8 bases are a match to TRBD1. V gave up 4 bases and J gave up 3 bases; unmatched junction bases: 10. The CDR3 spans 16 residues. Germline CDR1 is MNHEY and CDR2 is SVGAGI. CDR3 residues: CASSSAAGGPDTEAFF. CDR3 nucleotide sequence: TGTGCCAGCAGTTCGGCGGCAGGGGGCCCGGACACTGAAGCTTTCTTT.

The chain combines TRBV4-3 with TRBJ2-3; perhaps TRBD1 as D (5 bases). CDR3 length equals 15 residues. The germline gives CDR1 LGHNA, CDR2 YSLEER. Trimming removed 2 bases at V and 2 bases at J, with 11 bases between. The CDR3 protein is CASSQSRVNTDTQYF. CDR3 in DNA: TGCGCCAGCAGCCAAAGCAGGGTAAACACAGATACGCAGTATTTT.

The chain combines TRBV3-1 (or the pseudogene TRBV3-2) with TRBJ1-1; D gene ambiguous. The CDR3 has 14 amino acids. Germline CDR1 and CDR2: LGHDT and YNNKEL (reference sequence). The germline V and J ends were trimmed by 0 bases and 11 bases, with 16 bases remaining between them. The CDR3 reads CASSQEPLSLYAFF. As DNA, the CDR3 is TGTGCCAGCAGCCAAGAACCCCTCAGTCTATACGCTTTCTTT.

The rearrangement uses TRBV3-1 (or the pseudogene TRBV3-2) and TRBJ1-6, with D uncertain. V lost 0 bases and J 7 bases, leaving 13 bases between the germline ends. This CDR3 is 16 amino acids long. Germline lookup yields CDR1 LGHDT and CDR2 YNNKEL (reference sequence). The CDR3 region is CASSQETGLWNSPLHF. Here the CDR3 DNA reads TGTGCCAGCAGCCAAGAGACGGGTCTATGGAATTCACCCCTCCACTTT.

The V and J genes are TRBV4-3 and TRBJ1-4; D unclear. Germline CDR1 and CDR2: LGHNA and YSLEER. The CDR3 is made up of 15 amino acids. The V end lost 0 bases, the J end lost 1 base, and 6 bases lay between the germline ends. The CDR3 loop is CASSQEYGTNEKLFF. The CDR3 nucleotides read TGCGCCAGCAGCCAAGAGTACGGAACTAATGAAAAACTGTTTTTT.

The V and J genes are TRBV5-5 and TRBJ1-1; TRBD1 aligns across 8 bases. The CDR3 sequence is 16 residues long. V was pared by 0 bases and J by 3 bases, with 7 bases of the junction left unmatched. Germline V gene lookup returns CDR1 SGHKS and CDR2 YYEKEE (reference sequence). In DNA, the CDR3 is TGTGCCAGCAGCTTGGCCCCTTCGACAGGGGACACTGAAGCTTTCTTT. Protein product: CASSLAPSTGDTEAFF. Full variable domain (outside the CDR3, taken from reference TRBV5-5 and TRBJ1-1): DAGVTQSPTHLIKTRGQQVTLRCSPISGHKSVSWYQQVLGQGPQFIFQYYEKEERGRGNFPDRFSARQFPNYSSELNVNALLLGDSALYLCASSLAPSTGDTEAFFGQGTRLTVV.

On this clone: In the same sample, other DNA sequences code for this CDR3. This chain uses TRBV12-3 or TRBV12-4 with TRBJ2-7; D not resolved. The V end lost 3 bases, the J end lost 3 bases, and 6 bases lay between the germline ends. This CDR3 region has 12 residues. CDR3 nucleotide sequence: TGTGCCAGCAGTTTGACGGGCTACGAGCAGTACTTC. Amino acids: CASSLTGYEQYF.

CDR3 DNA: TGCAGTGCTAGTAGGGGTAGCGGGGGGGCCACCTACAATGAGCAGTTCTTC. It encodes CSASRGSGGATYNEQFF. The J gene is TRBJ2-1, the V gene TRBV20-1; TRBD2 aligns across 11 bases. V was clipped by 3 bases and J by 2 bases; unmatched bases: 9. The CDR3 sequence is 17 residues long. From germline, CDR1 is DFQATT and CDR2 SNEGSKA (reference sequence).

The chain links TRBV5-5 to TRBJ2-7, with D perhaps matching TRBD2 (6 bases). There are 14 residues in the CDR3. CDR1 is SGHKS and CDR2 is YYEKEE in the germline V gene (reference sequence). The V gene lost 9 bases and the J gene lost 0 bases, with 16 bases spanning the gap. Here the CDR3 reads CATGAGQLSYEQYF. The CDR3 DNA is TGTGCCACCGGCGCGGGGCAACTCTCCTACGAGCAGTACTTC. Combining the CDR3 with reference TRBV5-5 and TRBJ2-7 gives the whole variable domain DAGVTQSPTHLIKTRGQQVTLRCSPISGHKSVSWYQQVLGQGPQFIFQYYEKEERGRGNFPDRFSARQFPNYSSELNVNALLLGDSALYLCATGAGQLSYEQYFGPGTRLTVT.